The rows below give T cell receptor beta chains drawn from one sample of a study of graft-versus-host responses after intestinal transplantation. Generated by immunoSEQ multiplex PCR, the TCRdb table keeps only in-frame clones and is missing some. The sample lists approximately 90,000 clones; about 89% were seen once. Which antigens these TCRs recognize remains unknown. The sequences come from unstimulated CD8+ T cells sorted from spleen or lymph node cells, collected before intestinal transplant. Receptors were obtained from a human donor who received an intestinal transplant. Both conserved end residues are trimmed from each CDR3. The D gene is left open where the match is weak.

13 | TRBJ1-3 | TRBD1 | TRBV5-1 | ASSLRTGGGNTIY
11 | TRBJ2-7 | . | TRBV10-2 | ASSESPTYEQY
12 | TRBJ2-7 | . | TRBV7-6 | ASSLGGGNDEQY
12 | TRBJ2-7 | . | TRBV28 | ASSLAGGSYEQY
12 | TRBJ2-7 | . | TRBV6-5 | ASSGQQGWDEQY
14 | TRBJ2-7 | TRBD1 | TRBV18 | ASSPNRGPPHYEQY
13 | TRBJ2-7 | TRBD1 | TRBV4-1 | ASSQLGQGSYEQY
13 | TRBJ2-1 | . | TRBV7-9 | ASSQGGWGFDEQF
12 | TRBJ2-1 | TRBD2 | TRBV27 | ASNSELAGYEQF
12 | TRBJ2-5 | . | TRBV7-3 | ASSSTGSQETQY
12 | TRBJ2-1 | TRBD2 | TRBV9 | ASSVAGGPEEQF
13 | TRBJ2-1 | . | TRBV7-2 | ASSETGFNYNEQF
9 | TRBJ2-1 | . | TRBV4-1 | ASSPSNEQF
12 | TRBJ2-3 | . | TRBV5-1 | ASSSSGGPDTQY
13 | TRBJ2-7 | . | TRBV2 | ATSAPGKRTYEQY
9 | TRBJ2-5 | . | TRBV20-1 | SAREQETQY
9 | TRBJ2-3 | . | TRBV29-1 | SVAGTDTQY
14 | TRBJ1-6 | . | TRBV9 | ASSGRGSKIGSPLH